The following is a T cell receptor (beta chain) sequence with its context. Germline V gene lookup returns CDR1 MDHEN and CDR2 SYDVKM. The CDR3 totals 11 residues. With 5 bases removed from V and 10 bases from J, the gap between germline ends came to 8 bases. This sample is drawn from a study of response to subunit inactivated influenza vaccine. TCRdb called the RT-PCR reads again in MiXCR, with one record for every CDR3 protein. The table records about 700,000 distinct CDR3 sequences, 14% of them present only once. This rearrangement joins TRBV28 to TRBJ1-4; D gene unclear. This clonotype was obtained from a man aged 50 to 59 who received an inactivated influenza vaccine. Sequencing used PBMCs from blood, obtained 14 days before vaccination. Here the CDR3 reads CASSPQVKLFF. CDR3 nucleotide sequence: TGTGCCAGCAGTCCACAAGTAAAACTGTTTTTT.